The rows below give T cell receptor beta chains drawn from one sample of a study of shared clonotypes between healthy human individuals. Data came from immunoSEQ multiplex PCR; TCRdb stores just in-frame clones and leaves some out. The sample has some 2.1 million clones, over 85% seen once; the top ten hold 0.1% to 0.15%. Material: naive CD4+ T cells sorted from blood. The receptors stem from a man in his late teens or twenties in good health. Both conserved end residues are part of each CDR3. The D gene is left open where the match is weak. Size tells how often a clone was seen (once, few, many) or the class of an expanded clone, and some rows leave it out.

TGTGCCAGCAGCTTGATCTGGGGAAACACCATATATTTT	CASSLIWGNTIYF	NA	TRBV5-6	TRBJ1-3	NA
TGTGCCAGTAGCCCCGGCCAGGGGGGGAATCAGCCCCAGCATTTT	CASSPGQGGNQPQHF	TRBD1	TRBV19	TRBJ1-5	NA
TGCGCCAGCACCCGGGGAGACACTGAAGCTTTCTTT	CASTRGDTEAFF	NA	TRBV10-2	TRBJ1-1	NA
TGTGCCAGTAGTATCCCGGTAAGCAATCAGCCCCAGCATTTT	CASSIPVSNQPQHF	NA	TRBV19	TRBJ1-5	once
TGCAGCGAGGATGGCTACACCTTC	CSEDGYTF	NA	TRBV29-1	TRBJ1-2	NA
TGCGCCAGCAGCGCCGGGGACCGCGACAATGAGCAGTTCTTC	CASSAGDRDNEQFF	NA	TRBV5-1	TRBJ2-1	NA
TGTGCCAGCAGGCTGACAGGGGCGGCCTACGAGCAGTACTTC	CASRLTGAAYEQYF	TRBD1	TRBV28	TRBJ2-7	NA
TGCGCCAGCAGCAACGGGGCGGGGGGCCTTGGAGATACGCAGTATTTT	CASSNGAGGLGDTQYF	TRBD2	TRBV5-1	TRBJ2-3	NA
TGTGCCAGCTCACCGGGTGTCTTAAGGCGAAATGAGCAGTTCTTC	CASSPGVLRRNEQFF	NA	TRBV18	TRBJ2-1	NA
TGTGCCAGCAGTGAACGGGGGGATTTCGAGCAGTACTTC	CASSERGDFEQYF	TRBD2	TRBV6-1	TRBJ2-7	NA
TGTGCCAGTAGTATAGCCTTCTGGGGCACAGATACGCAGTATTTT	CASSIAFWGTDTQYF	NA	TRBV19	TRBJ2-3	NA
TGTGCCAGCAAGGAACTGGACGAGCAGTACTTC	CASKELDEQYF	NA	TRBV2	TRBJ2-7	NA
TGTGCCAGCAGCCTCGGGACTGAGGAGTACTTC	CASSLGTEEYF	NA	TRBV7-2	TRBJ2-7	NA
TGTGCCACCGATGACAGGGGGCTCCCCCTGGAAAAACTGTTTTTT	CATDDRGLPLEKLFF	TRBD1	TRBV6-1	TRBJ1-4	NA
TGCAGTGCTTTTGGACAGTCTGAAGCTTTCTTT	CSAFGQSEAFF	NA	TRBV20-1	TRBJ1-1	NA
TGTGCCAGCAGCTCCCGGACAGGGAAGTCGTGGACTGAAGCTTTCTTT	CASSSRTGKSWTEAFF	TRBD1	TRBV7-9	TRBJ1-1	NA
TGTGCCACCACCTCTCACAGGGGAGCCTCTGGGGCCAACGTCCTGACTTTC	CATTSHRGASGANVLTF	TRBD1	TRBV28	TRBJ2-6	NA
TGTGCCAGCACCGACGGGGTGCGGGGGGGCGTTCCAGATACGCAGTATTTT	CASTDGVRGGVPDTQYF	TRBD2	TRBV2	TRBJ2-3	NA
TGTGCCAGCAGCTTCTATGAGTACCAAGAGACCCAGTACTTC	CASSFYEYQETQYF	NA	TRBV5-6	TRBJ2-5	once
TGTGCCAGCAGCACCGGGACAGGGACTAGTAACGCTGAAGCTTTCTTT	CASSTGTGTSNAEAFF	TRBD1	TRBV7-8	TRBJ1-1	NA
TGCGCCAGCAGTCCCACCGGGGCCTTAGGGGAAAAACTGTTTTTT	CASSPTGALGEKLFF	NA	TRBV10-2	TRBJ1-4	NA
TGTGCCAGCAGTTACGGGGGACCGCCGAGGGACACTGAAGCTTTCTTT	CASSYGGPPRDTEAFF	NA	TRBV6-5	TRBJ1-1	NA
TGTGCCAGCAGCAAGAGTGACGGGACAAGCAACTTCTATGGCTACACCTTC	CASSKSDGTSNFYGYTF	NA	TRBV21-1	TRBJ1-2	once
TGTGCCAGCAGCTTTCTGACAGGGCAGGAATCACCCCTCCACTTT	CASSFLTGQESPLHF	TRBD1	TRBV7-8	TRBJ1-6	few
TGTGCCAGCAGCTTGGCCCGGGGGTCGATGAACACTGAAGCTTTCTTT	CASSLARGSMNTEAFF	NA	TRBV5-4	TRBJ1-1	NA
TGTGCCAGCAAGAGGCGAGTCAAAAACATTCAGTACTTC	CASKRRVKNIQYF	NA	TRBV21-1	TRBJ2-4	NA
TGTGCCTGGAGGCGACAGGGGTCCTACGAGCAGTACTTC	CAWRRQGSYEQYF	TRBD1	TRBV30	TRBJ2-7	NA
TGTGCCATCAGTGAGTCAGGGCCTGGAAACACCATATATTTT	CAISESGPGNTIYF	NA	TRBV10-3	TRBJ1-3	NA